The rows below give T cell receptor beta chains drawn from one sample of a study of early T cells in non-severe SARS-CoV-2 infection. MiXCR, applied by TCRdb to the 5' RACE reads, yields one record per CDR3 protein. The table shows 45,000 to 55,000 distinct CDR3 sequences, with about 5.9% occurring only once. Sequencing used whole blood. These receptors were taken from an adult who was a healthcare worker with PCR-confirmed SARS-CoV-2 infection or an uninfected control (not recorded which). Both conserved end residues are part of each CDR3. The D gene is left open where the match is weak. Clone size is not always given. Where it is, it says once, few, many or a class for expanded clones.

D gene	V gene	J gene	clone size	CDR3 DNA	CDR3 protein
-	TRBV11-2	TRBJ1-1	few	TGTGCCAGCAGCTTAGTGGGGGCAAAGACTGAAGCTTTCTTT	CASSLVGAKTEAFF
-	TRBV11-2	TRBJ2-7	-	TGTGTCAGCAGCATGGACGCCTACGAACAGTACTTC	CVSSMDAYEQYF
-	TRBV12-3/TRBV12-4	TRBJ1-2	many	TGTGCCAGCAGTTCCCTCGTTGGAGGCAGCCCCTATGGCTACACCTTC	CASSSLVGGSPYGYTF
-	TRBV20-1	TRBJ2-7	-	TGCAGAGGGAGGAGGGGAGGGGGAACGAGACCAACCCCCTACGAGCAGTACTTC	CRGRRGGGTRPTPYEQYF
TRBD1	TRBV9	TRBJ2-2	once	TGTGCCAGCAGCCCTGACAGGGTAGGCGGGGAGCTGTTTTTT	CASSPDRVGGELFF
TRBD1	TRBV6-5	TRBJ1-5	-	TGTGCCAGCAGTCGGACAGGGAGAAATCAGCCCCAGCATTTT	CASSRTGRNQPQHF
-	TRBV18	TRBJ2-7	few	TGTGCCAGCTCCCTGTCCAGCGAAACCTACGAGCAGTACTTC	CASSLSSETYEQYF
-	TRBV11-2	TRBJ1-4	few	TGTGCCAGCAGCTTAGATAGACGGAGGAAACTGTTTTTT	CASSLDRRRKLFF
-	TRBV27	TRBJ2-1	many	TGTGCCAGCACCTTGCGGGGGCGGGACAATGAGCAGTTCTTC	CASTLRGRDNEQFF
TRBD2	TRBV12-3/TRBV12-4	TRBJ2-1	many	TGTGCCAGCACCCGGACTAGCGGGGGTATTGAGCAGTTCTTC	CASTRTSGGIEQFF